A single sample is the source of the 18 T cell receptor beta chains below, sequenced in a study of blood T cell repertoires in COVID-19. Libraries were prepared by immunoSEQ multiplex PCR; TCRdb keeps only in-frame clonotypes and omits some of them. The sample has roughly 49,000 clones, 85% to 90% seen once. Sequencing used peripheral blood. Receptors were obtained from a human donor in a cohort sampled during active COVID-19.

The chain recombines TRBV2 with TRBJ1-6; TRBD1 is a possible D gene (6 bases). Germline V gives CDR1 SNHLY, CDR2 FYNNEI. This CDR3 has 13 residues. V was pared by 7 bases and J by 7 bases, with 11 bases between. This CDR3 is CASKRTENSPLHF. CDR3 nucleotide sequence: TGTGCCAGCAAGCGGACAGAGAATTCACCCCTCCACTTT.

The chain has TRBV9 and TRBJ2-2; 13 positions agree with TRBD2. The V gene's germline CDR1 is SGDLS and CDR2 YYNGEE. J was trimmed by 0 bases and V by 4 bases; bases with no gene match: 3. The CDR3 has 17 residues. CDR3 region: CASSLTSGGPNTGELFF. In DNA form, the CDR3 reads TGTGCCAGCAGCTTGACTAGCGGGGGGCCGAACACCGGGGAGCTGTTTTTT.

This chain connects TRBV30 to TRBJ1-4; 7 bases agree with TRBD1. Germline lookup yields CDR1 GTSNPN and CDR2 SVGIG (reference sequence). Losses at the gene ends were 3 bases for V and 6 bases for J; bases not matched to a gene: 10. This CDR3 comprises 15 residues. The CDR3 sequence: CAWSRGGTGDEKLFF. The CDR3 DNA follows: TGTGCCTGGAGCCGTGGAGGAACAGGGGATGAAAAACTGTTTTTT. Supplemented by reference TRBV30 and TRBJ1-4, the full variable domain reads SQTIHQWPATLVQPVGSPLSLECTVEGTSNPNLYWYRQAAGRGLQLLFYSVGIGQISSEVPQNLSASRPQDRQFILSSKKLLLSDSGFYLCAWSRGGTGDEKLFFGSGTQLSVL.

Here the CDR3 reads CASSQEERIGSGYTF. The CDR3 DNA is TGCGCCAGCAGCCAAGAAGAAAGGATAGGGAGCGGCTACACCTTC. The genes are TRBV4-1 and TRBJ1-2; D gene ambiguous. The CDR3 totals 15 residues. Trimming pared 0 bases from V and 8 bases from J, leaving 16 bases between. The germline V gene has CDR1 MGHRA and CDR2 YSYEKL.

This sequence joins TRBV11-2 and TRBJ2-3; no definite D call. This CDR3 is built from 15 residues. The V end lost 5 bases, the J end lost 6 bases, and 18 bases lay between the germline ends. The germline CDR1 and CDR2 sequences are SGHAT and FQNNGV. The CDR3 region is CASSRVPLVSDTQYF. The CDR3 DNA follows: TGTGCCAGCAGCCGCGTCCCCTTGGTATCCGATACGCAGTATTTT. Based on the CDR3 plus reference TRBV11-2 and TRBJ2-3, the full variable domain is EAGVAQSPRYKIIEKRQSVAFWCNPISGHATLYWYQQILGQGPKLLIQFQNNGVVDDSQLPKDRFSAERLKGVDSTLKIQPAKLEDSAVYLCASSRVPLVSDTQYFGPGTRLTVL.

This clone was seen a single time. The rearrangement links TRBV18 to TRBJ1-6; a weak D match, TRBD1 (5 bases). CDR1 is KGHSH, CDR2 LQKENI, per germline. CDR3 length: 16 residues. V lost 3 bases and J 3 bases, leaving 12 bases between the germline ends. The CDR3 DNA reads as TGTGCCAGCTCACCGCGACAGCGTAACTATAATTCACCCCTCCACTTT. Its translation is CASSPRQRNYNSPLHF.

The rearrangement uses TRBV29-1 and TRBJ2-1; 11 positions agree with TRBD2. CDR1 is SQVTM and CDR2 is ANQGSEA in the germline V gene. This CDR3 region has 14 residues. Trimming removed 3 bases from V and 4 bases from J; junction bases left unmatched: 2. This chain's CDR3 is CSVETSGAYNEQFF. CDR3 in DNA: TGCAGCGTTGAGACTAGCGGGGCTTACAATGAGCAGTTCTTC.

This clone was picked up one time. The V call is TRBV18, the J call TRBJ2-5, with a tentative D call TRBD1 (5 bases). This CDR3 region has 15 residues. Trimming shortened V by 0 bases and J by 5 bases, and 13 bases separated the two germline ends. Germline V gene sequence: CDR1 KGHSH, CDR2 LQKENI. This CDR3 is CASSPPTAGWETQYF. DNA of the CDR3: TGTGCCAGCTCACCACCGACTGCAGGGTGGGAGACCCAGTACTTC.

The CDR3 loop reads CASSYGEKLFF. CDR3 sequence (DNA): TGTGCCAGCAGTTATGGCGAAAAACTGTTTTTT. The chain couples TRBV6-6 to TRBJ1-4, with D unclear. The germline V and J ends were trimmed by 3 bases and 8 bases, with 4 bases remaining between them. The CDR3 has 11 residues. Germline CDR1 is MNHNY and CDR2 is SVGAGI (reference sequence).

This clone was picked up a small number of times. The J gene is TRBJ1-1, the V gene TRBV6-5; D is undetermined. Between the trimmed V and J ends, which lost 4 bases and 0 bases, there was a span of 3 bases. This CDR3 region has 12 residues. Germline V gene lookup returns CDR1 MNHEY and CDR2 SVGAGI. CDR3 nucleotide sequence: TGTGCCAGCAGTTCCATGAACACTGAAGCTTTCTTT. Its translation: CASSSMNTEAFF.

This clone is a singleton in its sample. This chain joins TRBV6-4 and TRBJ2-7; a weak D match, TRBD2 (5 bases). Germline V CDR1 and CDR2: MRHNA, SNTAGT. The V and J ends lost 0 bases and 6 bases respectively, with 6 bases between them. The CDR3 extends over 12 amino acids. The CDR3 loop is CASSDSGVEQYF. DNA for the CDR3: TGTGCCAGCAGTGACTCCGGGGTCGAGCAGTACTTC.

DNA of the CDR3: TGTGCCAGCAGTTCCACCCGCCGGGACAGGCTTCGTCGAGAGCAGTACTTC. The encoded protein is CASSSTRRDRLRREQYF. This sequence joins TRBV28 and TRBJ2-7, with 8 positions matching TRBD1. This CDR3 is 17 amino acids long. Germline CDR1 and CDR2: MDHEN and SYDVKM. The J segment lost 7 bases and the V segment lost 4 bases, leaving 18 bases of the junction unmatched.

The chain uses TRBV29-1 and TRBJ1-1; TRBD1 aligns across 9 bases. V lost 2 bases to trimming and J lost 4 bases; unmatched junction nucleotides: 8. This CDR3 has 15 amino acids. The germline V gene encodes CDR1 SQVTM and CDR2 ANQGSEA. CDR3 sequence reads: CSVEMTGGMSTEAFF. The CDR3, as DNA: TGCAGCGTTGAAATGACAGGGGGGATGAGCACTGAAGCTTTCTTT.

This rearrangement joins TRBV10-2 to TRBJ1-1, with a tentative D call TRBD1 (5 bases). The CDR3 extends over 16 amino acids. V dropped 1 base and J dropped 0 bases, with 12 bases sitting between them. The germline V gene encodes CDR1 WSHSY and CDR2 SAAADI. CDR3 loop: CASSELGGIMNTEAFF. The DNA of the CDR3 is TGCGCCAGCAGTGAGTTGGGGGGAATCATGAACACTGAAGCTTTCTTT.

V usage is TRBV5-1 and J usage is TRBJ2-1, with TRBD2 matching over 7 bases. Looked up from germline, CDR1 is SGHRS and CDR2 is YFSETQ. This CDR3 is 15 amino acids long. V dropped 0 bases and J dropped 10; count of bases not matched to a gene: 10. CDR3 DNA: TGCGCCAGCAGCTTGGTTAGCGGGTCCGAGGCGGAGCAGTTCTTC. Translated, it gives CASSLVSGSEAEQFF.

This clone appeared a single time. This chain uses TRBV18 with TRBJ2-1; D remains ambiguous. The CDR3 has 14 residues. The V end was cut by 3 bases, the J end by 5 bases, with 11 bases between. Germline CDR1 reads KGHSH; CDR2 reads LQKENI. The DNA of the CDR3 is TGTGCCAGCTCACCCCCCCTGCGAGACAATGAGCAGTTCTTC. Its protein is CASSPPLRDNEQFF.

The CDR3 DNA sequence: TGTGCCAGCGGTAGTACCCGCTCCTACAATGAGCAGTTCTTC. Protein: CASGSTRSYNEQFF. This chain uses TRBV28 with TRBJ2-1; no clear D gene. Germline-derived CDR1 and CDR2 are MDHEN and SYDVKM. Trimming left V 8 bases short and J 0 bases short, with 11 bases between. The CDR3 extends over 14 amino acids.

The chain has TRBV5-1 and TRBJ2-2; 8 nucleotides align to TRBD1. Germline CDR1 is SGHRS and CDR2 is YFSETQ. Trimming took 4 bases from V and 1 from J; bases not matched to a gene: 3. There are 15 residues in the CDR3. The CDR3 nucleotides are TGCGCCAGCAGCCTCGGACAGGGGAACACCGGGGAGCTGTTTTTT. Its protein is CASSLGQGNTGELFF.